The 3 T cell receptor beta chains reported below all come from one sample, sequenced in a study of T-cell memory formation after mild COVID-19. In TCRdb, the 5' RACE reads were re-called with MiXCR into one record per CDR3 protein. Here the sample spans around 12,000 distinct CDR3 sequences, approximately 14% being singletons. The sequenced sample consisted of PBMCs or a T cell subset sorted from them (not recorded which). The origin of the receptors is a man in his late teens or twenties who had mild COVID-19 (a few samples of this study predate the infection). Cell type and time point are not known.

This clonotype appeared many times. The chain carries TRBV7-3 and TRBJ2-1; 8 bases map to TRBD2. The germline V gene encodes CDR1 SGHTA and CDR2 FQGTGA. Trimming at V came to 3 bases and at J to 8 bases, leaving 9 bases not matched to a gene. The CDR3 is 15 residues long. The CDR3 region is CASSFAGGGPHEQFF. The CDR3 DNA reads TGTGCCAGCAGCTTCGCGGGAGGTGGTCCCCATGAGCAGTTCTTC.

This clonotype was detected many times. The rearrangement joins TRBV27 to TRBJ2-7, with a possible D match to TRBD2 (6 bases). The V end lost 3 bases, the J end lost 4 bases, and 10 bases lay between the germline ends. CDR1 and CDR2 from the germline V gene are MNHEY and SMNVEV (reference sequence). The CDR3 has 13 amino acids. The CDR3 region has the DNA TGTGCCAGCAGTTTTGGGACTGTATACGAGCAGTACTTC. This codes for CASSFGTVYEQYF.

This clonotype was observed many times. The CDR3: CASRRDRKRFGETQYF. The CDR3 coding sequence is TGTGCCAGCAGGCGGGACAGGAAAAGGTTCGGGGAGACCCAGTACTTC. J is TRBJ2-5 and V is TRBV6-5, with 8 bases lining up with TRBD1. CDR3 size: 16 residues. V was clipped by 6 bases and J by 5 bases; unmatched bases: 14. CDR1 and CDR2 from the germline V gene are MNHEY and SVGAGI.